This T cell receptor (beta chain) is drawn from a study of CD8+ T cells in alopecia areata listed by TCRdb under 2018. Looking at the study overall: Treated patients were enrolled in an open-label pilot trial of oral tofacitinib at 5 to 10 mg twice daily for moderate-to-severe alopecia areata. Tofacitinib was administered for 6 to 18 months, and 6 months of follow-up off drug were then conducted to assess delayed response and recurrence. TCRbeta CDR3 regions were amplified by immunoSEQ multiplex PCR using 35 Vbeta forward and 13 Jbeta reverse primers. Biopsies were taken from tofacitinib-treated patients at baseline and at 4 and 24 weeks of treatment, and a later scalp biopsy was taken in several of the tofacitinib-treated patients. The study used high-throughput TCRbeta sequencing to examine T cell clonal expansion in alopecia areata, in both the C3H/HeJ mouse model and human patients. On the human side, TCRbeta sequencing was run on scalp tissue and on sorted CD4+ and CD8+ peripheral blood T cells from healthy controls and from alopecia areata patients with either patchy or totalis/universalis disease. The RNA source kit depended on sample type: the PAXgene miRNA kit for fixed scalp, the miRNeasy kit for PBMCs, and the RNeasy kit for mouse skin. Scalp clonality was compared among normal scalp (n=4), patchy alopecia areata scalp (n=8), and alopecia totalis/universalis scalp (n=8).

Summary of the overall study and its limitations: Compared with normal scalp, lesional scalp had higher clonality and more expanded CD8+ clones, particularly in alopecia totalis/universalis, a pattern that suggests antigenic drive. Shared TCR sequences between patients were less evident than in mice, which may be partly attributable to HLA diversity in the patient population. Unlike mouse skin, where gammadelta T cells dominate, normal human skin contains resident alphabeta T cells that get sequenced too, which complicates analysis of the scalp TCR repertoire.

Details on this clone: The antigen it binds to is not known. There are no base qualities to consult, and no much larger clone falls within one base.

The time point label here, explained by the study, means: baseline before oral tofacitinib. From alopecia areata patients, peripheral blood was collected along with lesional scalp punch biopsies. After PBMCs were isolated by density centrifugation and stained for CD3, CD4 and CD8, a FACSAria was used to sort CD4+ and CD8+ T cells. CDR1 and CDR2 were assigned from the germline V gene as MNHEY and SVGAGI. For this chain, trimming is 0 bases at the V end and 3 bases at the J end, and the number of junction bases without a gene match is 2. The CDR3 measures 15 amino acids from cysteine to phenylalanine. The sequence is cut down to CDR3 DNA, 45 bases in frame from base 1. Libraries came from the immunoSEQ multiplex PCR assay. RNA was extracted from all samples and reverse transcribed into cDNA as template for TCR sequencing. SuperScript III was used to make first-strand cDNA, primed with a 2:1 mix of oligo-dT and random hexamers. A synthetic immune receptor repertoire was used to measure amplification bias, and any remaining bias was corrected computationally. For the original study's pipeline: Raw reads were preprocessed to remove errors, and CDR3 was defined by IMGT conventions from the conserved cysteine to phenylalanine. To get clonality, Shannon entropy was normalized by log2 of the number of productive unique TCRs and the result was subtracted from 1. CD4 or CD8 identity of scalp clones was inferred by cross-referencing scalp TCRbeta sequences with sorted blood CD4 and CD8 repertoires. What TCRdb holds here is the immuneACCESS table cut down to in-frame rearrangements. Part of the clones is not present; checked against another copy, under half of the missing clones reflect an unresolved V gene, and the others are unexplained. From that table come the V and J calls and clone size; the DNA was used to work out D and trimming. This sample has over 200,000 clones in its table, and 50% to 60% of those were observed once. The ten largest clones take up around 0.44% of the sample.

This receptor was taken from a human donor with alopecia areata. The chain is assembled from TRBV6-5 and TRBJ1-2; TRBD1 aligns with 9 central bases. Source: CD4+ T cells sorted from blood, taken at week 0. The DNA is TGTGCCAGCAGTTACTCGGGACAGGGAGACTATGGCTACACCTTC. This sequence encodes CASSYSGQGDYGYTF.